At least ten counts were recorded for the clone carrying this TCR beta chain. What it recognizes is unknown. Germline values: CDR1 SGHAT, CDR2 FQNNGV. Trimming removed 5 bases from V and 4 bases from J; junction bases left unmatched: 3. The CDR3 has 14 amino acids. TCRdb recomputed calls from the 5' RACE reads with MiXCR, one row per CDR3 protein. The sample has about 400,000 distinct CDR3 sequences, under 15% seen once. The entry originates in a study of T-cell memory formation after mild COVID-19. As for the study in general: For the most part, TCR clusters were specific to one donor.

Broader study findings: Certain responding clones were present in pre-infection memory, suggesting participation of cross-reactive memory. Nothing showed for sure that second-wave clones peaking on day 37 were SARS-CoV-2 specific.

The material sequenced was PBMCs or a T cell subset sorted from them (not recorded which). The sequence was obtained from a man in his late teens or twenties who had mild COVID-19 (a few samples of this study predate the infection). Cell type and time point are not known. The rearrangement links TRBV11-2 to TRBJ2-7; 12 positions agree with TRBD2. The CDR3 loop is CASSPGTSGYEQYF. The CDR3 DNA is TGTGCCAGCAGCCCCGGGACTAGCGGGTACGAGCAGTACTTC.